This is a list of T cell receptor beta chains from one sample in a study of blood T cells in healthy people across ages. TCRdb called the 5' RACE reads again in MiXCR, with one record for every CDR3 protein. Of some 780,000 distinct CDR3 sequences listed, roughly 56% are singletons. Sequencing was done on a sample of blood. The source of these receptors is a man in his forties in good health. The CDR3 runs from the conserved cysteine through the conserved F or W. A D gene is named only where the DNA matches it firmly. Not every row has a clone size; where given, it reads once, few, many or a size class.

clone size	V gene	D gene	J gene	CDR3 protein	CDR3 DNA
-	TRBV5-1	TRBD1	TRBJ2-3	CASSQINRGIGTDTQYF	TGCGCCAGCAGCCAAATCAACAGGGGGATCGGCACAGATACGCAGTATTTT
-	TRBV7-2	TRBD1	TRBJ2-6	CASSSWTGQAGANVLTF	TGTGCCAGCAGCTCATGGACAGGGCAGGCTGGGGCCAACGTCCTGACTTTC
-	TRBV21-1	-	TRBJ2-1	CASFLLPLPVILASNEQFF	TGTGCCAGTTTCTTATTGCCATTACCCGTAATATTGGCCTCCAATGAGCAGTTCTTC
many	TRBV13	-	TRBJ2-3	CASSTSLSGTQYF	TGTGCCAGCAGCACATCCCTAAGCGGAACGCAGTATTTT
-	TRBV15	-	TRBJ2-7	CATSRDSGAGLHEQYF	TGTGCCACCAGCAGAGATTCGGGGGCAGGGCTCCACGAGCAGTACTTC
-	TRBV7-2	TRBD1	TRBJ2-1	CASSFRDRVSNEQFF	TGTGCCAGCAGCTTCCGGGACAGGGTTAGCAATGAGCAGTTCTTC
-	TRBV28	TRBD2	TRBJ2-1	CASSSPGTSLNNEQFF	TGTGCCAGCAGTTCCCCTGGGACTAGCTTAAACAATGAGCAGTTCTTC
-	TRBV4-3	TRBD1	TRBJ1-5	CASSQGPGGGQPQHF	TGCGCCAGCAGCCAAGGGCCAGGGGGCGGGCAGCCCCAGCATTTT
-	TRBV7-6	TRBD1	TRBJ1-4	CASSRVTGELTNEKLFF	TGTGCCAGCAGCCGTGTGACAGGGGAACTGACTAATGAAAAACTGTTTTTT
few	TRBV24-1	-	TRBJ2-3	CATSDLEFGGTDTQYF	TGTGCCACCAGTGATTTGGAGTTCGGAGGCACAGATACGCAGTATTTT
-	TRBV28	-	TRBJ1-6	CASTITNSPLHF	TGTGCCAGCACCATCACAAATTCACCCCTCCACTTT
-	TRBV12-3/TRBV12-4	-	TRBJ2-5	CASSPYGGQETQYF	TGTGCCAGCTCCCCCTACGGGGGCCAAGAGACCCAGTACTTC
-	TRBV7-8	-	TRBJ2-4	CASSLGEASIQYF	TGTGCCAGCAGCTTAGGCGAGGCCAGCATTCAGTACTTC
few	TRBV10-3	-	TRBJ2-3	CAISESGGTDTQYF	TGTGCCATCAGTGAGTCCGGGGGCACAGATACGCAGTATTTT
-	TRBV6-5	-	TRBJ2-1	CASSSRPGGPTGAFNEQFF	TGTGCCAGCAGTTCCAGGCCGGGGGGGCCAACAGGGGCGTTCAATGAGCAGTTCTTC
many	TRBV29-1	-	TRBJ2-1	CSVEIGAGEQFF	TGCAGCGTTGAAATTGGAGCGGGTGAGCAGTTCTTC
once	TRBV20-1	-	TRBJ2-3	CSAPWTRGADTQYF	TGCAGTGCCCCCTGGACGCGGGGAGCGGATACGCAGTATTTT
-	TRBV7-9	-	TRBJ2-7	CASSTPGQYEQYF	TGTGCCAGCAGCACCCCCGGACAGTACGAGCAGTACTTC
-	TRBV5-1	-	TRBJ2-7	CASSLADPARGQYF	TGCGCCAGCAGCTTGGCCGACCCGGCTCGGGGGCAGTACTTC
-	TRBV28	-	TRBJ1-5	CASSSGTRHQPQHF	TGTGCCAGCAGTTCGGGCACCCGCCATCAGCCCCAGCATTTT
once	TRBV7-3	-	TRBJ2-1	CASSLRRAPGDEQFF	TGTGCCAGCAGCTTACGGAGGGCACCGGGGGATGAGCAGTTCTTC
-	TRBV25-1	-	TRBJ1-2	CASSEQGRGDGYTF	TGTGCCAGCAGTGAACAAGGCCGAGGGGATGGCTACACCTTC
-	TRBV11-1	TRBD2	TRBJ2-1	CASSFRPPELAGGGGEQFF	TGTGCCAGCAGCTTCCGACCGCCCGAACTAGCGGGGGGCGGGGGTGAGCAGTTCTTC
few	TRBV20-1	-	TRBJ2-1	CSATRAGHGNYEQFF	TGCAGTGCGACGAGAGCGGGACACGGGAATTATGAGCAGTTCTTC
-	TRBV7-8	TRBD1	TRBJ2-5	CASSLVQGVETQYF	TGTGCCAGCAGCTTAGTACAGGGGGTGGAGACCCAGTACTTC
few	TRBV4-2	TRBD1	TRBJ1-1	CASSQDPGGDTEAFF	TGTGCCAGCAGCCAAGATCCAGGGGGGGACACTGAAGCTTTCTTT
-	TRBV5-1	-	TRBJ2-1	CASSLAISSEQFF	TGCGCCAGCAGCTTGGCTATTAGTAGTGAGCAGTTCTTC
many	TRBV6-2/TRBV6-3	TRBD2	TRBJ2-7	CASTLLAGGPHEQYF	TGTGCCAGCACTCTCCTAGCGGGAGGGCCCCACGAGCAGTACTTC
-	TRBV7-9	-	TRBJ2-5	CASSLQAARETQYF	TGTGCCAGCAGCTTACAGGCGGCCAGAGAGACCCAGTACTTC
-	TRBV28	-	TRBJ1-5	CASTLPNQPQHF	TGTGCAAGCACCCTTCCAAATCAGCCCCAGCATTTT
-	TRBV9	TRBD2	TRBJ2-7	CANNKAGGSYEQYF	TGTGCCAACAATAAAGCGGGAGGAAGCTACGAGCAGTACTTC
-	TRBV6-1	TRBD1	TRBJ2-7	CASSSRDRGHSYEQYF	TGTGCCAGCAGTAGCCGGGACAGGGGGCACTCCTACGAGCAGTACTTC
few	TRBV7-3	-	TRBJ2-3	CASSYSGAYTDTQYF	TGTGCCAGCAGCTACTCCGGGGCCTACACAGATACGCAGTATTTT
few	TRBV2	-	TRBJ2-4	CASRAQWKIQYF	TGTGCCAGCAGAGCTCAATGGAAGATTCAGTACTTC
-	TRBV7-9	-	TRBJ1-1	CASSLALGKAFF	TGTGCCAGCAGCTTAGCTCTTGGAAAAGCTTTCTTT
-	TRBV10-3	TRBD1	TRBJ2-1	CATRTGGEYNEQFF	TGTGCCACTAGGACAGGGGGCGAATACAATGAGCAGTTCTTC
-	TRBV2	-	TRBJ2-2	CASSEQGGNTGELFF	TGTGCCAGCAGTGAACAGGGTGGGAACACCGGGGAGCTGTTTTTT
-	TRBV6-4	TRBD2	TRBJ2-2	CASSEERGTGELFF	TGTGCCAGCAGTGAGGAGCGGGGCACCGGGGAGCTGTTTTTT
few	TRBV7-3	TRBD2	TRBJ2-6	CASSLSGGRTGANVLTF	TGTGCCAGCAGCTTAAGTGGCGGGAGGACTGGGGCCAACGTCCTGACTTTC
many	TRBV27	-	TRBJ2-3	CASKLPGGADTQYF	TGTGCCAGTAAATTACCGGGCGGCGCAGATACGCAGTATTTT
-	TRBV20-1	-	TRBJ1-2	CSAIYGYTF	TGCAGTGCCATATATGGTTACACCTTC
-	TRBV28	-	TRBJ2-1	CASSPPPAGRDHNEQFF	TGTGCCAGCAGCCCTCCTCCCGCGGGGCGTGATCACAATGAGCAGTTCTTC
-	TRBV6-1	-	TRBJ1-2	CASSRTTNYGYTF	TGTGCCAGTAGCCGAACCACTAACTATGGCTACACCTTC
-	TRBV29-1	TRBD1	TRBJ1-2	CSGTGFYGYTF	TGCAGCGGGACAGGGTTCTATGGCTACACCTTC
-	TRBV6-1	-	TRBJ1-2	CASSKGGSQGNKNYGYTF	TGTGCCAGCAGCAAAGGCGGGAGTCAGGGGAATAAGAACTATGGCTACACCTTC
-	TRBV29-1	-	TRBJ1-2	CSVDLSSGRHTF	TGCAGCGTTGATCTATCTTCGGGTAGGCACACCTTC
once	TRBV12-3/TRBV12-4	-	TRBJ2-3	CASSPFSYGAYTDTQYF	TGTGCCAGCAGTCCTTTTAGCTACGGGGCATACACAGATACGCAGTATTTT
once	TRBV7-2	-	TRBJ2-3	CASIPLPGTDTQYF	TGTGCCAGCATTCCCTTGCCAGGCACAGATACGCAGTATTTT
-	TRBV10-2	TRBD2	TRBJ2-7	CASRRAGAAYEQYF	TGCGCCAGCAGGAGAGCGGGGGCCGCCTACGAGCAGTACTTC
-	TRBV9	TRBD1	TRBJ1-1	CASSVDHPGGLITEAFF	TGTGCCAGCAGCGTAGATCATCCAGGGGGGTTGATAACTGAAGCTTTCTTT
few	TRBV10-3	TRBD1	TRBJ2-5	CAISEDRGRETQYF	TGTGCCATCAGTGAAGACAGGGGGAGAGAGACCCAGTACTTC
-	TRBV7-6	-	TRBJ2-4	CASSLGAGAWTKNIQYF	TGTGCCAGCAGCTTAGGGGCAGGCGCCTGGACCAAAAACATTCAGTACTTC
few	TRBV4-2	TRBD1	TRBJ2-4	CASSQEGIGQGTGEQYF	TGTGCCAGCAGCCAAGAAGGTATAGGACAGGGTACTGGGGAGCAGTACTTC
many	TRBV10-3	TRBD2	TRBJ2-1	CAISPPGREGVGEQFF	TGTGCCATCAGTCCACCGGGCCGGGAGGGGGTGGGTGAGCAGTTCTTC
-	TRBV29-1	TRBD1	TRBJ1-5	CSVGEGQADQPQHF	TGCAGCGTGGGGGAAGGACAGGCGGATCAGCCCCAGCATTTT
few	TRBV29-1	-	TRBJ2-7	CSVDPGTGTYEQYF	TGCAGCGTTGATCCAGGGACGGGGACCTACGAGCAGTACTTC
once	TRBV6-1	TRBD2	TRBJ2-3	CASSEQRGLTDTQYF	TGTGCCAGCAGTGAGCAGCGGGGGCTTACAGATACGCAGTATTTT
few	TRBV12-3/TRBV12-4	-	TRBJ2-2	CASRVQLTGELFF	TGTGCCAGCAGGGTACAGCTCACCGGGGAGCTGTTTTTT